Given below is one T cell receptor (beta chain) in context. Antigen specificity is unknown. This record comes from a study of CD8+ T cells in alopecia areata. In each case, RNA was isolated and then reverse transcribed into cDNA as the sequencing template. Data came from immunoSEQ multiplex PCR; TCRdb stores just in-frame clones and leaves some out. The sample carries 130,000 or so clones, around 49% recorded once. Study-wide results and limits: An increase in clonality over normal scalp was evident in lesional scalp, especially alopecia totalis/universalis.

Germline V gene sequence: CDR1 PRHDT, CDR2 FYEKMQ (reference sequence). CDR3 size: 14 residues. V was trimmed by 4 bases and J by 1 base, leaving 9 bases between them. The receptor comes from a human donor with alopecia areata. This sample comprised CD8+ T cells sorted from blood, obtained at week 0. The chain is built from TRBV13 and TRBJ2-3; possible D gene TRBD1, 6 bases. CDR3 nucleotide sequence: TGTGCCAGCAGCTCAAGACAGGGCACAGATACGCAGTATTTT. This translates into CASSSRQGTDTQYF.